The clone carrying this T cell receptor beta chain was observed a handful of times. Its matching antigen is unknown. Incorporated into the TCR beta cDNA libraries were unique molecular identifiers, which served to reduce PCR and sequencing biases. T cells numbering about 0.85 to 11 million yielded cDNA molecules that totaled about 500,000. One entry per CDR3 protein results from TCRdb running MiXCR on the PCR reads. Here the sample spans around 160,000 distinct CDR3 sequences, around 36% being singletons. This sample is drawn from a study of post-analysis software for immune sequencing data. Trimming shortened V by 1 base and J by 7 bases, and 11 bases separated the two germline ends. The germline V gene has CDR1 SGHVS and CDR2 FQNEAQ. The length of the CDR3 is 14 residues. Study-level points and caveats: Strong same-batch co-clustering of samples appeared with F measure clustering. Those with multiple sclerosis, the patient group, showed significantly lower normalized Chao1 diversity than controls. Among a few TRBV segments more frequent in patients than controls were TRBV5-6, TRBV5-1 and TRBV20-1.

The J gene is TRBJ1-5, the V gene TRBV7-8; D gene uncertain. The source is a girl aged 5-17 years with multiple sclerosis. The sequenced sample was blood, obtained after autologous hematopoietic stem cell transplantation. CDR3 protein: CASSLVMGRQPQHF. CDR3 bases: TGTGCCAGCAGCTTAGTCATGGGCAGACAGCCCCAGCATTTT.